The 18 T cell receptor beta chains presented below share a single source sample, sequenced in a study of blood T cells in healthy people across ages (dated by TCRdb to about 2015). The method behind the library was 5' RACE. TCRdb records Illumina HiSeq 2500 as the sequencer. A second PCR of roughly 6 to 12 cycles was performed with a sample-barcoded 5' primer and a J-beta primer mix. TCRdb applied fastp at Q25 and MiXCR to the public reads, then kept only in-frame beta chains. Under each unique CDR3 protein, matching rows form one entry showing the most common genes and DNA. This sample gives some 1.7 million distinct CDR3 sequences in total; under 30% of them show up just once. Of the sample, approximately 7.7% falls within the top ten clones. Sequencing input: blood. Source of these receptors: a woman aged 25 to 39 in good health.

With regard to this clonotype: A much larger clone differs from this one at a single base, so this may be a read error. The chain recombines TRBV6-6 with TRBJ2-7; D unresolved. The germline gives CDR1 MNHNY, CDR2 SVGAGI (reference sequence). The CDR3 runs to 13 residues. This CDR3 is CASSYSPGYGQYF. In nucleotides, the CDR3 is TGTGCCAGCAGTTACTCGCCCGGGTACGGGCAGTACTTC.

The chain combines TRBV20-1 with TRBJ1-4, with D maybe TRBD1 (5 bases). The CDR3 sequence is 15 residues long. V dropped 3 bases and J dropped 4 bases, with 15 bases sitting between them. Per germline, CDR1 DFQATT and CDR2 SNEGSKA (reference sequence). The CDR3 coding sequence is TGCAGTGCTAGTCCCTGGGACGGCCTTAATGAAAAACTGTTTTTT. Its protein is CSASPWDGLNEKLFF.

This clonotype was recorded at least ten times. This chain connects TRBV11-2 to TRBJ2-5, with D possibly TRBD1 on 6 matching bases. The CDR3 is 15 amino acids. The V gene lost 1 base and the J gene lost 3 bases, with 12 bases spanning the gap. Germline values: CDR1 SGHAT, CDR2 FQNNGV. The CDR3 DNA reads TGTGCCAGCAGCTTAGCAGGGGCCGGGGAAGAGACCCAGTACTTC. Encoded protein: CASSLAGAGEETQYF.

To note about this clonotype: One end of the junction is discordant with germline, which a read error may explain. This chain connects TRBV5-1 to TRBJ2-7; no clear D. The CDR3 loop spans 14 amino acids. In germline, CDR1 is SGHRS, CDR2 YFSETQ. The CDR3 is CASILALSTYEQYF. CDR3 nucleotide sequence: TGCGCCAGCATCTTGGCCCTAAGCACCTACGAGCAGTACTTC.

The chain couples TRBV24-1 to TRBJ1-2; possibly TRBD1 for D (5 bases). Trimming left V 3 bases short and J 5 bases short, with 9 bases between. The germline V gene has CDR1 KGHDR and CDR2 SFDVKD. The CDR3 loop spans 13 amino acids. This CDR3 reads CATSDRTTYGYTF. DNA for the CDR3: TGTGCCACCAGTGATCGGACAACTTATGGCTACACCTTC.

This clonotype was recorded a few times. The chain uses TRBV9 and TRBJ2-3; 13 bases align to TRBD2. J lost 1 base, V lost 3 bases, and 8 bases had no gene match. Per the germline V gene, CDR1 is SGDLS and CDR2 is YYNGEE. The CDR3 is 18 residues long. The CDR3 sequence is CASSADGLAGVGTDTQYF. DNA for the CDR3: TGTGCCAGCAGCGCAGACGGACTAGCGGGAGTTGGCACAGATACGCAGTATTTT.

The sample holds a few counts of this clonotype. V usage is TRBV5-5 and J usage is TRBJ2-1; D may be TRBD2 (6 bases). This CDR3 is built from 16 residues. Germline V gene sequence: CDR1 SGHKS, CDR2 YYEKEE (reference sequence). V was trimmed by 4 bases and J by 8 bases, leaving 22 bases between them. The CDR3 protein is CASSPRDWGSGDEQFF. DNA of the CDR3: TGTGCCAGCAGCCCCCGGGACTGGGGATCGGGCGATGAGCAGTTCTTC.

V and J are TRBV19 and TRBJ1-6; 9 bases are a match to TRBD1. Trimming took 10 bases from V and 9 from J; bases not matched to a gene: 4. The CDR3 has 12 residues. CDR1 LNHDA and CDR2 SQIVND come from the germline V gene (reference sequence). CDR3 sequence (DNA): TGTGCCACAGGGACAGGGTTTTCACCCCTCCACTTT. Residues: CATGTGFSPLHF.

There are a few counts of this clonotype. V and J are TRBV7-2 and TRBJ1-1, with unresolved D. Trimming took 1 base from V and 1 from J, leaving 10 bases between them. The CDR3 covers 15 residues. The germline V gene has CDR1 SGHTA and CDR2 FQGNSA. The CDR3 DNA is TGTGCCAGCAGCTTAGATCACCAACCGAACACTGAAGCTTTCTTT. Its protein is CASSLDHQPNTEAFF.

CDR3 sequence: CASSASGTEGEKLFF. The DNA of the CDR3 is TGTGCCAGCAGCGCCTCCGGGACAGAAGGAGAAAAACTGTTTTTT. The V gene is TRBV9, the J gene TRBJ1-4; 7 positions agree with TRBD1. With V trimmed by 3 bases and J by 8 bases, 10 bases remained unmatched. Germline assignment: CDR1 SGDLS and CDR2 YYNGEE. This CDR3 region has 15 residues.

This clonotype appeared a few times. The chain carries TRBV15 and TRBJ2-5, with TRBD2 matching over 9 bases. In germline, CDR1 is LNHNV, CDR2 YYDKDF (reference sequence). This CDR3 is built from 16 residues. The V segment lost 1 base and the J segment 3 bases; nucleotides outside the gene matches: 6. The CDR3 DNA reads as TGTGCCACCAGCAGAGGTGGGGCTAGCGGGGAAGAGACCCAGTACTTC. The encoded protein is CATSRGGASGEETQYF.

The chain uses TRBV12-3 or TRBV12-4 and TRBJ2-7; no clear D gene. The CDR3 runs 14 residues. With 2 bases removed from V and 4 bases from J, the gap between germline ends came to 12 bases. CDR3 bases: TGTGCCAGCAGTTTACGGCTTTCCCCTTACGAGCAGTACTTC. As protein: CASSLRLSPYEQYF.

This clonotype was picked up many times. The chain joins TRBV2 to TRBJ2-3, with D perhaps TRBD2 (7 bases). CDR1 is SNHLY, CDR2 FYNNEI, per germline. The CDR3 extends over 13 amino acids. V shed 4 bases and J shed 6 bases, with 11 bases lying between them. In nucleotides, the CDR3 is TGTGCCAGCAGTGGGGAGGGGGGGGATACGCAGTATTTT. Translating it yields CASSGEGGDTQYF.

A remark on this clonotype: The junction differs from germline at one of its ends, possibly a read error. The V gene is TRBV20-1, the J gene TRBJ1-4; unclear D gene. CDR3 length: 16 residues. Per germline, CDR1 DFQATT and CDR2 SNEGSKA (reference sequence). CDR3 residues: CSSRVGWQDPKEKLFF. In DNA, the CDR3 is TGCAGTTCTAGGGTTGGCTGGCAGGACCCAAAGGAAAAACTGTTTTTT.

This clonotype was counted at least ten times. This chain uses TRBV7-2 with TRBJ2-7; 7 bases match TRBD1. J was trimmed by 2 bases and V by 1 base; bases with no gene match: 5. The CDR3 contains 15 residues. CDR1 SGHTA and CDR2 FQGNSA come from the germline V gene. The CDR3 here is CASSLVQTGPYEQYF. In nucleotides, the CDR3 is TGTGCCAGCAGCTTAGTGCAGACAGGGCCCTACGAGCAGTACTTC. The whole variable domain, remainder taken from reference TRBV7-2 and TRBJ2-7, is GAGVSQSPSNKVTEKGKDVELRCDPISGHTALYWYRQSLGQGLEFLIYFQGNSAPDKSGLPSDRFSAERTGGSVSTLTIQRTQQEDSAVYLCASSLVQTGPYEQYFGPGTRLTVT.

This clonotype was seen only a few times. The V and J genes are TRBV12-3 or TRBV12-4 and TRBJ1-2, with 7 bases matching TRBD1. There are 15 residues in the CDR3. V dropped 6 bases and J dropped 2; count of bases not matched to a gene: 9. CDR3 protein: CASSSTGAKNYGYTF. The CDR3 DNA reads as TGTGCCAGCAGCTCAACAGGGGCGAAGAACTATGGCTACACCTTC.

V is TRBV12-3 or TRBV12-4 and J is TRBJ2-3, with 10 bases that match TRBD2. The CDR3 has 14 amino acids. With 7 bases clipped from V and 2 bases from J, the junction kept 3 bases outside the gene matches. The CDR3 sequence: CASITSGATDTQYF. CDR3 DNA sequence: TGTGCCAGCATCACTAGCGGGGCCACAGATACGCAGTATTTT.

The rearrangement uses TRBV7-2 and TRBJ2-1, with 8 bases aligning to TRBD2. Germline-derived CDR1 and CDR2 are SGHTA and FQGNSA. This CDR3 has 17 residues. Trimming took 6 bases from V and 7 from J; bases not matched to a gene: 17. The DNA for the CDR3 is TGTGCCAGCAGGACCGGGACTAGTGTCTCAGTCCCGAATGAGCAGTTCTTC. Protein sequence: CASRTGTSVSVPNEQFF.